These 17 T cell receptor beta chains were sequenced from one sample in a study of blood T cell repertoires in COVID-19. Assay used: immunoSEQ multiplex PCR; TCRdb lists only in-frame clones, some missing. The sample records 300,000 to 450,000 clones, approximately 90% being singletons. The specimen sequenced was PBMCs or T cells enriched from blood (not recorded which). The receptor source for this set is a woman younger than 30 who had recovered from COVID-19.

The chain has TRBV23-1 and TRBJ2-1; 9 bases line up with TRBD1. TRBV23-1 is annotated as an ORF whose role is uncertain. The CDR3 extends over 18 amino acids. The trim removed 0 bases at V and 10 bases at J, leaving 16 bases unmatched. CDR3 DNA sequence: TGCGCCAGCAGTCAATCCAGGGACAGGGTTCATTTCTTAAACGAGCAGTTCTTC. The encoded protein is CASSQSRDRVHFLNEQFF.

This chain uses TRBV4-1 with TRBJ1-1; D is perhaps TRBD1 (6 bases). Trimming left V 5 bases short and J 5 bases short, with 15 bases between. The CDR3 is made up of 14 amino acids. Germline V CDR1 and CDR2: MGHRA, YSYEKL. The CDR3 sequence is CASSGGGAGTEAFF. In nucleotides, the CDR3 is TGCGCCAGCAGCGGGGGGGGCGCCGGGACTGAAGCTTTCTTT.

The chain couples TRBV7-9 to TRBJ2-2, with TRBD2 matching 9 bases. The CDR3 loop spans 17 amino acids. Losses at the gene ends were 3 bases for V and 0 bases for J; bases not matched to a gene: 5. Germline V CDR1 and CDR2: SEHNR, FQNEAQ (reference sequence). Here the CDR3 reads CASSLMASGANTGELFF. CDR3 nucleotide sequence: TGTGCCAGCAGCTTGATGGCTAGCGGGGCGAACACCGGGGAGCTGTTTTTT.

The CDR3 reads CASSPRDTETYEQYF. The CDR3 DNA reads TGCGCCAGCAGCCCCCGGGACACGGAAACCTACGAGCAGTACTTC. V is TRBV4-1 and J is TRBJ2-7, with D maybe TRBD1 (6 bases). The CDR3 is 15 amino acids. Germline loops: CDR1 MGHRA, CDR2 YSYEKL. Trimming removed 4 bases from V and 2 bases from J, with 15 bases in between.

The genes are TRBV5-4 and TRBJ2-7, with 9 bases aligning to TRBD1. The CDR3 contains 16 residues. Losses at the gene ends were 4 bases for V and 0 bases for J; bases not matched to a gene: 8. Per germline, CDR1 SGHNT and CDR2 YYREEE (reference sequence). CDR3 nucleotides: TGTGCCAGCAGCCCGGCCGGGACAGGGCTCTCCTACGAGCAGTACTTC. Its translation: CASSPAGTGLSYEQYF.

The J gene is TRBJ1-3, the V gene TRBV10-3; D possibly corresponds to TRBD1 (6 bases). This CDR3 is built from 15 residues. Germline V gives CDR1 ENHRY, CDR2 SYGVKD. Deletions cut 2 bases from V and 4 bases from J, with 12 bases between. The CDR3 region is CAISETGTRGNTIYF. In DNA, the CDR3 is TGTGCCATCAGTGAGACCGGGACAAGAGGAAACACCATATATTTT.

The V and J genes are TRBV7-2 and TRBJ1-1; no clear D gene. The germline V and J ends were trimmed by 1 base and 7 bases, with 10 bases remaining between them. The CDR3 sequence is 13 residues long. CDR1 is SGHTA, CDR2 FQGNSA, per germline. As DNA, the CDR3 is TGTGCCAGCAGCTTAGGGCCGTTCCTTGAAGCTTTCTTT. It yields the protein CASSLGPFLEAFF.

The J gene is TRBJ1-1, the V gene TRBV6-5; weak D call: TRBD1 (6 bases). The CDR3 has 14 residues. V gave up 2 bases and J gave up 1 base, with 8 bases separating them. Germline CDR1 is MNHEY and CDR2 is SVGAGI. CDR3 sequence (DNA): TGTGCCAGCAGTTACCCAGGGGAGAACACTGAAGCTTTCTTT. Its translation: CASSYPGENTEAFF.

This clone has a single count. This chain uses TRBV5-1 with TRBJ1-1; D is undetermined. This CDR3 has 14 residues. Trimming removed 0 bases from V and 2 bases from J, with 8 bases in between. The germline CDR1 and CDR2 sequences are SGHRS and YFSETQ. The CDR3 region is CASSLASPNTEAFF. The CDR3 bases are TGCGCCAGCAGCTTGGCCTCCCCTAACACTGAAGCTTTCTTT. The full variable domain, its missing parts supplied by reference TRBV5-1 and TRBJ1-1, is KAGVTQTPRYLIKTRGQQVTLSCSPISGHRSVSWYQQTPGQGLQFLFEYFSETQRNKGNFPGRFSGRQFSNSRSEMNVSTLELGDSALYLCASSLASPNTEAFFGQGTRLTVV.

V gene TRBV11-2 combines with J gene TRBJ2-1, with D unresolved. From germline, CDR1 is SGHAT and CDR2 FQNNGV. V lost 2 bases and J 6 bases, leaving 11 bases between the germline ends. The CDR3 runs 14 residues. The CDR3 coding sequence is TGTGCCAGCAGCTTAAGTGTGGCTAGCAATGAGCAGTTCTTC. The encoded protein is CASSLSVASNEQFF.

The chain uses TRBV7-2 and TRBJ2-3, with D unclear. Per germline, CDR1 SGHTA and CDR2 FQGNSA. V was cut by 5 bases and J by 6 bases, with 18 bases left in between. The CDR3 runs to 15 residues. Here the CDR3 DNA reads TGTGCCAGCAGCCCCCGACATATGGCTCGGGATACGCAGTATTTT. Translating gives CASSPRHMARDTQYF.

The CDR3 reads CASRSRGQGLYEQYF. The CDR3 coding sequence is TGTGCCAGTCGATCCCGGGGACAGGGTCTCTACGAGCAGTACTTC. The rearrangement links TRBV7-8 to TRBJ2-7, with 9 bases lining up with TRBD1. This CDR3 has 15 amino acids. Germline assignment: CDR1 SGHVS and CDR2 FQNEAQ. J gave up 3 bases and V 9 bases, and 12 bases lay outside the gene matches.

This clone was seen once. V gene TRBV28 combines with J gene TRBJ1-4; TRBD1 might be the D (6 bases). Deletions cut 6 bases from V and 7 bases from J, with 15 bases between. This CDR3 region has 14 residues. From germline, CDR1 is MDHEN and CDR2 SYDVKM. As DNA, the CDR3 is TGTGCCAGCAGCCTAGGGGGACGGACTGAAAAACTGTTTTTT. This gives the protein CASSLGGRTEKLFF.

This clone came up once. The chain has TRBV5-4 and TRBJ2-7; TRBD1 matches at 9 bases. This CDR3 region has 14 residues. The germline gives CDR1 SGHNT, CDR2 YYREEE (reference sequence). Germline trimming cut 4 bases from V and 5 bases from J; bases unmatched to any gene: 7. CDR3: CASSQGDREDEQYF. CDR3 sequence (DNA): TGTGCCAGCAGCCAGGGGGACAGGGAGGACGAGCAGTACTTC.

The rearrangement uses TRBV2 and TRBJ2-1; TRBD2 is a possible D gene (5 bases). Looked up from germline, CDR1 is SNHLY and CDR2 is FYNNEI. With 9 bases removed from V and 3 bases from J, the gap between germline ends came to 21 bases. The CDR3 extends over 16 amino acids. The CDR3 DNA sequence: TGTGCCAGTTCCCCTGACGGTAGCGTGATCTACAATGAGCAGTTCTTC. It codes for CASSPDGSVIYNEQFF.

The CDR3 reads CASSEVAGGNTIYF. CDR3 DNA sequence: TGTGCCAGCAGTGAAGTAGCAGGGGGAAACACCATATATTTT. The V gene is TRBV6-1, the J gene TRBJ1-3; maybe TRBD1 (5 bases). CDR1 and CDR2 from the germline V gene are MNHNS and SASEGT. The CDR3 is 14 amino acids. V lost 1 base and J 4 bases, leaving 8 bases between the germline ends.

This clone was seen only a few times. The chain joins TRBV7-9 to TRBJ1-5; 7 bases map to TRBD1. The germline V gene has CDR1 SEHNR and CDR2 FQNEAQ (reference sequence). The CDR3 extends over 14 amino acids. J gave up 3 bases and V 5 bases, and 4 bases lay outside the gene matches. In DNA form, the CDR3 reads TGTGCCAGCAGCGCAGGGACAGACAATCAGCCCCAGCATTTT. Its translation is CASSAGTDNQPQHF.